The 17 T cell receptor beta chains listed next were all sequenced from one sample in a study of tumor-infiltrating lymphocytes in primary liver carcinoma. Without any cell sorting, 20-30 mg of bulk tissue yielded co-extracted RNA and DNA. Constant-region priming of 500 ng total RNA yielded TCR beta cDNA. Slightly modified ARM-PCR served as the procedure for the TCR beta libraries. These libraries came from three rounds of nested multiplex PCR. Each of the first two PCR rounds ran 9 to 11 cycles with TRBV1-TRBV30 forward and C-beta reverse primers. One entry per CDR3 protein results from TCRdb running MiXCR on the multiplex PCR reads. The repertoire has around 99,000 distinct CDR3 sequences, around 70% of them found once; the top ten carry roughly 27%. The sample taken for sequencing was tumor-adjacent normal liver tissue. These receptors originate from a man between 35 and 55 years old with primary liver carcinoma and hepatitis B virus infection.

A word on this clonotype: A read error may be the cause here, since a much bigger clone is one base away. The genes are TRBV28 and TRBJ1-1; D gene ambiguous. The CDR3 is made up of 13 amino acids. Trimming stripped 3 bases from V and 4 bases from J, with 9 bases between. CDR1 is MDHEN, CDR2 SYDVKM, per germline. CDR3 region: CASSFASITEAFF. In nucleotides, the CDR3 is TGTGCCAGCAGTTTTGCCTCTATCACTGAAGCTTTCTTT.

The chain employs TRBV7-9 and TRBJ2-2, with D possibly matching TRBD1 (5 bases). CDR1 is SEHNR and CDR2 is FQNEAQ in the germline V gene (reference sequence). This CDR3 region has 13 residues. V was pared by 3 bases and J by 5 bases, with 7 bases between. Here the CDR3 DNA reads TGTGCCAGCAGCTTGCAGGGAACCGGGGAGCTGTTTTTT. It translates to CASSLQGTGELFF.

Note on this clonotype: This clone may be a read error of a much larger clone one base away. The V and J genes are TRBV10-3 and TRBJ1-4, with D perhaps matching TRBD1 (6 bases). The CDR3 loop spans 14 amino acids. Germline assignment: CDR1 ENHRY and CDR2 SYGVKD. Here the CDR3 reads CAISSGDGNEELFF. The CDR3 coding sequence is TGTGCCATCAGCTCAGGGGACGGTAATGAAGAACTGTTTTTT.

To note about this clonotype: With a much larger clone just one base away, this may be a read error. The chain employs TRBV28 and TRBJ1-6; possible D gene TRBD1, 5 bases. Germline CDR1 MDHEN, CDR2 SYDVKM. Trimming removed 6 bases from V and 11 bases from J, with 17 bases in between. The CDR3 contains 14 residues. The CDR3 protein is CASSPSREKTPLHF. DNA of the CDR3: TGTGCCAGCAGCCCCAGCAGGGAGAAGACACCCCTCCACTTT.

The rearrangement links TRBV4-1 to TRBJ2-3; D tentatively reads TRBD1 or TRBD2 (5 bases each). In germline, CDR1 is MGHRA, CDR2 YSYEKL. This CDR3 has 14 residues. V was shortened by 10 bases and J by 4 bases, with 18 bases between the two germline ends. CDR3 nucleotide sequence: TGCGCCAACAGGCGGACGGAGGTGTCAGATACGCAGTATTTT. As protein: CANRRTEVSDTQYF.

At least ten counts were recorded for this clonotype. The chain links TRBV29-1 to TRBJ1-2, with 9 bases identical to TRBD1. Germline loops: CDR1 SQVTM, CDR2 ANQGSEA. V lost 5 bases and J lost 2; bases outside the gene matches: 6. There are 14 residues in the CDR3. CDR3 DNA: TGCAGCGTTCTGCCGGGACAGGGCAACTATGGCTACACCTTC. Protein: CSVLPGQGNYGYTF.

This clonotype was counted at least ten times. A much more abundant neighbour one base away suggests this may be a read error. V usage is TRBV11-2 and J usage is TRBJ1-6; unclear D gene. CDR1 is SGHAT and CDR2 is FQNNGV in the germline V gene. V was shortened by 5 bases and J by 5 bases, with 10 bases between the two germline ends. The CDR3 runs to 14 residues. CDR3 bases: TGTGCCAGCAGCCTTGGGAGGGATAATTCACCCCTCCACTTT. Protein: CASSLGRDNSPLHF.

This clonotype turned up a few times. The chain carries TRBV28 and TRBJ2-7; TRBD2 matches 7 bases. Germline CDR1 MDHEN, CDR2 SYDVKM. This CDR3 region has 13 residues. V lost 8 bases to trimming and J lost 4 bases; unmatched junction nucleotides: 8. CDR3 in amino acids: CASGSSGAYEQYF. The CDR3 DNA follows: TGTGCCAGCGGGTCGAGCGGGGCGTACGAGCAGTACTTC.

This clonotype occurred many times. The chain employs TRBV6-6 and TRBJ2-2; 8 positions agree with TRBD1. Trimming at V came to 6 bases and at J to 1 base, leaving 10 bases not matched to a gene. Germline loops: CDR1 MNHNY, CDR2 SVGAGI (reference sequence). The CDR3 has 17 residues. The DNA of the CDR3 is TGTGCCAGCAGCCCCTACACCGGGACAGGGAACACCGGGGAGCTGTTTTTT. This encodes CASSPYTGTGNTGELFF.

About this clonotype itself: The junction differs from germline at one of its ends, possibly a read error. The rearrangement joins TRBV29-1 to TRBJ2-2; D perhaps matches TRBD2 (6 bases). Germline values: CDR1 SQVTM, CDR2 ANQGSEA. This CDR3 comprises 14 residues. As DNA, the CDR3 is TGCAGCTCCTCCGGGACTTCGAATACCGGGGAGCTGTCTTTT. This sequence encodes CSSSGTSNTGELSF.

Regarding this clonotype: A much larger clone differs from this one at a single base, so this may be a read error. This chain uses TRBV6-2 or TRBV6-3 with TRBJ2-3; D possibly matches TRBD1 or TRBD2 (6 bases each). Germline V gives CDR1 MNHEY, CDR2 SVGEGT. There are 18 residues in the CDR3. The V and J ends lost 2 bases and 7 bases respectively, with 25 bases between them. This chain's CDR3 is CASSYRGVEVPTLNTQYF. The CDR3 DNA is TGTGCCAGCAGTTACAGGGGGGTTGAAGTTCCTACACTTAATACGCAGTATTTT.

A note on this clonotype: At one boundary the junction diverges from the germline segment, which might be a read error. The J gene is TRBJ2-7, the V gene TRBV11-2; 7 bases line up with TRBD2. The length of the CDR3 is 15 residues. CDR1 is SGHAT, CDR2 FQNNGV, per germline. CDR3 amino acids: CASGLEWRERIEQYF. CDR3 nucleotides: TGTGCCAGCGGCTTAGAGTGGCGGGAGAGGATTGAGCAGTACTTC.

As for this clonotype: The conserved phenylalanine or tryptophan normally closing the CDR3 is absent here, so this likely arose from a read error. It is unclear where the CDR3 begins or ends on the DNA, so no DNA is shown, and the CDR3 is as TCRdb lists it. The genes are TRBV11-2 and TRBJ2-5; the listed D gene, TRBD1, was not tested against the DNA. A total of 13 residues make up the CDR3, ends included. The germline gives CDR1 SGHAT, CDR2 FQNNGV. The CDR3 here is CASRGGDQETQHV.

The J gene is TRBJ2-7, the V gene TRBV25-1; 10 bases agree with TRBD2. V lost 0 bases to trimming and J lost 4 bases; unmatched junction nucleotides: 3. This CDR3 contains 15 residues. Germline loops: CDR1 MGHDK, CDR2 SYGVNS. CDR3 residues: CASSEYGSGRYEQYF. DNA for the CDR3: TGTGCCAGCAGTGAATATGGTAGCGGGAGGTACGAGCAGTACTTC.

In regard to this clonotype: A much bigger clone sits one base away, suggesting this may be a read error. The V gene is TRBV29-1, the J gene TRBJ2-1, with a possible D match to TRBD1 (5 bases). This CDR3 has 13 residues. From germline, CDR1 is SQVTM and CDR2 ANQGSEA. The CDR3 DNA reads as TGCAGCATTGAAAAGACAGTAGGAAATGAGCAGTTCTTC. Translation gives CSIEKTVGNEQFF.

Comment on this clonotype: At one of its ends the junction is not consistent with the germline gene, which may arise from a read error. J is TRBJ1-6 and V is TRBV11-2, with 7 nucleotides matching TRBD1. The CDR3 spans 15 residues. Germline loops: CDR1 SGHAT, CDR2 FQNNGV. Here the CDR3 reads CVSNLDRGLNSPLHF. For the CDR3, the DNA is TGTGTCAGCAACTTAGATAGGGGGCTTAATTCACCCCTCCACTTT.

This clonotype was counted a few times. One end of the junction varies from germline; a read error may be responsible. The chain carries TRBV5-1 and TRBJ2-7, with a possible D match to TRBD2 (5 bases). CDR1 and CDR2 from the germline V gene are SGHRS and YFSETQ. There are 16 residues in the CDR3. The CDR3: CANSSYSTFPGNEQYF. Here the CDR3 DNA reads TGCGCCAACAGCTCCTACTCTACTTTCCCCGGGAACGAGCAGTACTTC. Based on the CDR3 plus reference TRBV5-1 and TRBJ2-7, the full variable domain is KAGVTQTPRYLIKTRGQQVTLSCSPISGHRSVSWYQQTPGQGLQFLFEYFSETQRNKGNFPGRFSGRQFSNSRSEMNVSTLELGDSALYLCANSSYSTFPGNEQYFGPGTRLTVT.